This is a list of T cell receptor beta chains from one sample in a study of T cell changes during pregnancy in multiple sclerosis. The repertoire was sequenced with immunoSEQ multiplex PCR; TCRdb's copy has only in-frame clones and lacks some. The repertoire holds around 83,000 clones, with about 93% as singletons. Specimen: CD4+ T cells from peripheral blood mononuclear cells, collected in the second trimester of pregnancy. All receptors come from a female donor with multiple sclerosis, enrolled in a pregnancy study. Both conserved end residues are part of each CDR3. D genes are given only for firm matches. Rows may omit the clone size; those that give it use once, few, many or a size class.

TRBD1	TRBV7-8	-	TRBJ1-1	TGTGCCAGCAGCTTAGGCGGACAGGTGAACACTGAAGCTTTCTTT	CASSLGGQVNTEAFF
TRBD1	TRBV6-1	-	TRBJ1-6	TGTGCCAGCAGTGTAGAGAGGCAGGGGGCAGGTTCACCCCTCCACTTT	CASSVERQGAGSPLHF
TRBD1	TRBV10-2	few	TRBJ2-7	TGCGCCAGCGGGAGGACAGGGGGATACGAGCAGTACTTC	CASGRTGGYEQYF
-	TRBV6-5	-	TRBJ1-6	TGTGCCAGCAGTTTGTGGGAGCAGTCCTATAATTCACCCCTCCACTTT	CASSLWEQSYNSPLHF
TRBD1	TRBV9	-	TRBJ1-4	TGTGCCAGCAGCGGAGGACAGGGTAAAGGTGAAAAACTGTTTTTT	CASSGGQGKGEKLFF
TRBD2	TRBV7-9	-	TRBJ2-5	TGTGCCAGCAGCTTAGTACTAGCGGGGCCACAAGAGACCCAGTACTTC	CASSLVLAGPQETQYF
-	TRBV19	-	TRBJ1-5	TGTGCCAGTAGTATAGATCAGGGGTATAATCAGCCCCAGCATTTT	CASSIDQGYNQPQHF
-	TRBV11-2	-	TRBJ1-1	TGTGCCAGCAGCCGGTTTTCAGGGACTTCGAACACTGAAGCTTTCTTT	CASSRFSGTSNTEAFF
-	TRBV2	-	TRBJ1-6	TGTGCCAGCAGTCTCAGAGGTTCACCCCTCCACTTT	CASSLRGSPLHF
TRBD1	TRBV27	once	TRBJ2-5	TGTGCCAGCAGTCGTATCGAGAACAGGGGTCGGGAGACCCAGTACTTC	CASSRIENRGRETQYF
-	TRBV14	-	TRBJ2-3	TGTGCCAGCAGCCTTCCGACAAGCACAGATACGCAGTATTTT	CASSLPTSTDTQYF
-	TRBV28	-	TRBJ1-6	TGTGCCAGCAGCCTACCAGGGAATAATTCACCCCTCCACTTT	CASSLPGNNSPLHF
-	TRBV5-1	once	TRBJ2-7	TGCGCCAGCAGCCCGGACGCGATCAGGGGACGGTACGAGCAGTACTTC	CASSPDAIRGRYEQYF
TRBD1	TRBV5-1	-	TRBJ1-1	TGCGCCAGCAGCCCAGGGACAGGGGGCGAAGCTTTCTTT	CASSPGTGGEAFF
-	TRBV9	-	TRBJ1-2	TGTGCCAGCAGCGTAGCTACGGAAGTCACATACTCAGCGAGAGGCTACACCTTC	CASSVATEVTYSARGYTF
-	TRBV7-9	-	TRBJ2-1	TGTGCCAGCAGCCTACCAGGGATTTACGATGAGCAGTTCTTC	CASSLPGIYDEQFF
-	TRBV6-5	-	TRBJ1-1	TGTGCCAGCAGTTCGCCAGCTCCAGGGTTCACTGAAGCTTTCTTT	CASSSPAPGFTEAFF
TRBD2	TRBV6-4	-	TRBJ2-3	TGTGCCAGCAGTCAAGAAGCGGGAGCGGTAGATACGCAGTATTTT	CASSQEAGAVDTQYF
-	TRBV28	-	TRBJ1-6	TGTGCCAGCAGTGGAACCGGGGCCGGGAGAAGGACCTTTAATTCACCCCTCCACTTT	CASSGTGAGRRTFNSPLHF
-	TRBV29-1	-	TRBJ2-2	TGCAGCGCCCCGACTTTGACCGGGGAGCTGTTTTTT	CSAPTLTGELFF
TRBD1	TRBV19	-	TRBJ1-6	TGTGCCAGTAGCCAATTAGGACAGGATAATTCACCCCTCCACTTT	CASSQLGQDNSPLHF
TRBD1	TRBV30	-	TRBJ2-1	TGTGCCTGGAGTGTGGCAGGGGGAGAGCAGTTCTTC	CAWSVAGGEQFF
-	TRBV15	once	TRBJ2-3	TGTGCCACCAGCAGAGGAGGAATTGTTGACCGTTTCACAGATACGCAGTATTTT	CATSRGGIVDRFTDTQYF
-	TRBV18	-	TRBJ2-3	TGTGCCAGCTCAATCACTAGACGCGATACGCAGTATTTT	CASSITRRDTQYF
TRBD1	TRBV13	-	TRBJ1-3	TGTGCCAGCAGCTCCCCCGGGACAGTTTTCTCTGGAAACACCATATATTTT	CASSSPGTVFSGNTIYF
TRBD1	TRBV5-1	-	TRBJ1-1	TGCGCCAGCAGCCAAACTCCCCGGGACAGGAGGGACACTGAAGCTTTCTTT	CASSQTPRDRRDTEAFF
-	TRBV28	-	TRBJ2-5	TGTGCCAGCGCCCAGGTGCGTCGCCAAGAGACCCAGTACTTC	CASAQVRRQETQYF
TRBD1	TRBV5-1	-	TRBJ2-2	TGCGCCAGCAGACCACCGGGACAGGGCCCCACCGGGGAGCTGTTTTTT	CASRPPGQGPTGELFF
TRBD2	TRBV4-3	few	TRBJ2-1	TGCGCCAGCAGCCCGACTAGCGGGGGCCTCCTGGTGAGGGAGCAGTTCTTC	CASSPTSGGLLVREQFF
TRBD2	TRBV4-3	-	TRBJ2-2	TGCGCCAGCAGCCTTAGCGGGGGGAACACCGGGGAGCTGTTTTTT	CASSLSGGNTGELFF
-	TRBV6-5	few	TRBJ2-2	TGTGCCAGCTACGGTAGGGGCTTGAACACCGGGGAGCTGTTTTTT	CASYGRGLNTGELFF
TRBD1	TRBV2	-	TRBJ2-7	TGTGCCAGCAGACAGGGGGTTAGGGGTTGGTACGAGCAGTACTTC	CASRQGVRGWYEQYF
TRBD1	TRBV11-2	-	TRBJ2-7	TGTGCCAGCAGTTCCGGGACAGGGTACGAGCAGTACTTC	CASSSGTGYEQYF
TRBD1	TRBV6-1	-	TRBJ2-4	TGTGCCAGCAGTGCGGACAGGAAAGACATTCAGTACTTC	CASSADRKDIQYF
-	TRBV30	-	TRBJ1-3	TGTGCCTGGAGTGTACTCAGGGGCTCTGGAAACACCATATATTTT	CAWSVLRGSGNTIYF
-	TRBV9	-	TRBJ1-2	TGTGCCAGCAGCCCACAACTGACAGCCCTTAAATACCGAGATGGCTACACCTTC	CASSPQLTALKYRDGYTF
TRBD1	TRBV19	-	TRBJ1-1	TGTGCCAGTAGTATAGGGACAGGGGGAGAAGCTTTCTTT	CASSIGTGGEAFF
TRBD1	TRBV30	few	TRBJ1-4	TGTGCCTGTAACAGGGGAACTAATGAAAAACTGTTTTTT	CACNRGTNEKLFF
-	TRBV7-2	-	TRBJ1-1	TGTGCCAGCAGCCCTGGGCCCGTCACTGAAGCTTTCTTT	CASSPGPVTEAFF
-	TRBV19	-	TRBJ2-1	TGTGCCAGTAGTATCGTCTCAGCGGGTCGGAATGAGCAGTTCTTC	CASSIVSAGRNEQFF
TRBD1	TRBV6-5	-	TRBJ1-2	TGTGCCAGCAGTAAAACGACAGGGGCGCATGGCTACACCTTC	CASSKTTGAHGYTF